This entry describes one TCR beta chain. In the original analysis: The assay estimated nucleated cells by amplifying reference gene primers. Produced via immunoSEQ multiplex PCR; TCRdb's table is partial and in-frame only. The V and J calls and the clone size are those of that table, but D and trimming were determined from the DNA. Of about 210,000 clones detected, approximately 90% appear once; the ten largest clones hold 0.95% to 1.5%. V was pared by 11 bases and J by 5 bases, with 13 bases between. From germline, CDR1 is MDHEN and CDR2 SYDVKM. The CDR3 is made up of 11 amino acids. This entry comes from a study of blood T cell repertoires in COVID-19. Study overall: The samples span acute and convalescent COVID-19 from the United States, Italy and Spain. PBMCs, B-cell-depleted T cells, or T cells were the source of the cDNA or gDNA that made up the material.

Sequencing input: peripheral blood. This rearrangement joins TRBV28 to TRBJ2-7, with D perhaps matching TRBD2 (6 bases). This clonotype was sampled from a man aged 25 to 40 with acute or convalescent COVID-19. CDR3 region: CAGGLRDEQYF. The CDR3 region has the DNA TGTGCCGGAGGGTTACGTGACGAGCAGTACTTC.